The 7 T cell receptor beta chains presented below share a single source sample, sequenced in a study of vaccination effects on CD4 cells after COVID-19. These receptors have no identified antigens. Profiling relied on immunoSEQ multiplex PCR, and the TCRdb table lists in-frame clones only, not all of them. Among about 41,000 clones listed, more than 60% were seen once. Viral peptide pools were used in the ViraFEST assay to expand antigen-specific CD4+ T cells, and sequencing came afterward. The authors isolated CD4+ T cells after ten to eleven days of culture. None of the vaccinated had previously contracted SARS-CoV-2, and their nucleocapsid antibodies tested negative. This sample comprised CD4+ T cells from PBMCs cultured with HCoV-OC43 spike peptides, obtained before COVID-19 vaccination. Subset: HCoV-OC43 spike overlapping peptide pool stimulation. The receptors stem from a human donor who received a COVID-19 vaccine.

This chain uses TRBV18 with TRBJ1-2, with D unclear. V was cut by 3 bases and J by 0 bases, with 11 bases left in between. The germline V gene encodes CDR1 KGHSH and CDR2 LQKENI. CDR3 length: 15 amino acids. CDR3 loop: CASSPPLGTNYGYTF. As DNA, the CDR3 is TGTGCCAGCTCACCCCCTTTGGGGACTAACTATGGCTACACCTTC.

In this sample, this clone turned up once. Other DNA sequences in the same sample also yield this CDR3. The chain joins TRBV18 to TRBJ1-1, with a weak D call TRBD1 (5 bases). The CDR3 spans 12 residues. The V end was cut by 1 base, the J end by 5 bases, with 5 bases between. CDR1 and CDR2 (germline): KGHSH, LQKENI. CDR3 bases: TGTGCCAGCTCACCACAGGGGACTGAAGCTTTCTTT. Translation: CASSPQGTEAFF.

The rearrangement uses TRBV3-1 (or the pseudogene TRBV3-2) and TRBJ2-3; D not resolved. Germline-derived CDR1 and CDR2 are LGHDT and YNNKEL (reference sequence). This CDR3 spans 14 amino acids. V lost 4 bases, J lost 0 bases, and 8 bases lay in between. This CDR3 reads CASSPVGSTDTQYF. In nucleotides, the CDR3 is TGTGCCAGCAGCCCCGTGGGGAGCACAGATACGCAGTATTTT.

The chain couples TRBV6-4 to TRBJ2-5, with D possibly matching TRBD1 (6 bases). CDR1 MRHNA and CDR2 SNTAGT come from the germline V gene. This CDR3 is 13 amino acids long. Trimming removed 11 bases at V and 1 base at J, with 14 bases between. The CDR3 loop reads CAGSGTLQETQYF. The CDR3 DNA follows: TGTGCCGGGTCTGGGACACTCCAAGAGACCCAGTACTTC.

The CDR3 loop reads CASSVASPRTDTQYF. CDR3 sequence (DNA): TGTGCCAGCAGTGTGGCGTCGCCCCGCACAGATACGCAGTATTTT. The chain uses TRBV25-1 and TRBJ2-3; D unresolved. In germline, CDR1 is MGHDK, CDR2 SYGVNS. This CDR3 is built from 15 residues. Between the trimmed V and J ends, which lost 4 bases and 1 base, there was a span of 12 bases.

The chain uses TRBV9 and TRBJ2-1, with D possibly being TRBD2 (7 bases). With 3 bases removed from V and 10 bases from J, the gap between germline ends came to 17 bases. The germline V gene has CDR1 SGDLS and CDR2 YYNGEE. The length of the CDR3 is 14 residues. DNA for the CDR3: TGTGCCAGCAGCGCGGTAGGGGGGGGAAGGGAGCAGTTCTTC. This codes for CASSAVGGGREQFF.

The chain has TRBV7-2 and TRBJ1-2; D unresolved. V was pared by 0 bases and J by 3 bases, with 8 bases between. Germline CDR1 is SGHTA and CDR2 is FQGNSA. This CDR3 is 14 amino acids long. CDR3 DNA sequence: TGTGCCAGCAGCTTAGCCCGAGACTACTATGGCTACACCTTC. Translating it yields CASSLARDYYGYTF.